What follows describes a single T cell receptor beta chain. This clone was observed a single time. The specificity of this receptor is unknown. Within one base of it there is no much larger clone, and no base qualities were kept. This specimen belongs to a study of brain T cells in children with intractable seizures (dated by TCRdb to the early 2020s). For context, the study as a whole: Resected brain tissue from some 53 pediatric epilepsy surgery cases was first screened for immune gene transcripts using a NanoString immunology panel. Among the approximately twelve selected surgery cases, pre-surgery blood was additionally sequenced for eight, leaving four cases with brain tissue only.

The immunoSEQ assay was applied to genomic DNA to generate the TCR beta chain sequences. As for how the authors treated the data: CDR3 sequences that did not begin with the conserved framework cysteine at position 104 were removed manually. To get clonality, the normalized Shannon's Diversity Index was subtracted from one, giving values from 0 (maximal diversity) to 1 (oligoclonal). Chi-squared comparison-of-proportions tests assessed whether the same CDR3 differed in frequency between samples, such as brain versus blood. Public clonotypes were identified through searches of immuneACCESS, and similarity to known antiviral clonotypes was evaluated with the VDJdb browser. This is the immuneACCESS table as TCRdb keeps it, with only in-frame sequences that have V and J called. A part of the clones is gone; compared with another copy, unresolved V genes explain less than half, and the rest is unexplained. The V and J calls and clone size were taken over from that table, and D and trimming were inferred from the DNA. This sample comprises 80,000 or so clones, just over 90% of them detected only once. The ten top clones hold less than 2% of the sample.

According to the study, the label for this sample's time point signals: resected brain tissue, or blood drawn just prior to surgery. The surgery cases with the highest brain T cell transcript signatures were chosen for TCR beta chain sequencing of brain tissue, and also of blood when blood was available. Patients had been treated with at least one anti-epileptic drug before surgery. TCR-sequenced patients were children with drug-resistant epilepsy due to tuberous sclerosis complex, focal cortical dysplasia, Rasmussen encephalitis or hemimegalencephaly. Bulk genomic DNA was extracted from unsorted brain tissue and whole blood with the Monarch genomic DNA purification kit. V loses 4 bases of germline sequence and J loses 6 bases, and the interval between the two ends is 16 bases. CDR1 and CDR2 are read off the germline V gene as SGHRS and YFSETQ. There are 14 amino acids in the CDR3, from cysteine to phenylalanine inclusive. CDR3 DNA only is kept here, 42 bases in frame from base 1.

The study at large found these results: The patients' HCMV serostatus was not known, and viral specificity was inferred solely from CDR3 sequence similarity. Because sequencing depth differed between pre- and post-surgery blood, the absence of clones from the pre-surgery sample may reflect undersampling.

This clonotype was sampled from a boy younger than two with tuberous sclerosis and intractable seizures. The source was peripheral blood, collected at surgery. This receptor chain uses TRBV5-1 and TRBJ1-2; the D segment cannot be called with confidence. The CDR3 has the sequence CASSPTDRVDGYTF. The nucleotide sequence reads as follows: TGCGCCAGCAGCCCAACGGACCGAGTCGATGGCTACACCTTC.